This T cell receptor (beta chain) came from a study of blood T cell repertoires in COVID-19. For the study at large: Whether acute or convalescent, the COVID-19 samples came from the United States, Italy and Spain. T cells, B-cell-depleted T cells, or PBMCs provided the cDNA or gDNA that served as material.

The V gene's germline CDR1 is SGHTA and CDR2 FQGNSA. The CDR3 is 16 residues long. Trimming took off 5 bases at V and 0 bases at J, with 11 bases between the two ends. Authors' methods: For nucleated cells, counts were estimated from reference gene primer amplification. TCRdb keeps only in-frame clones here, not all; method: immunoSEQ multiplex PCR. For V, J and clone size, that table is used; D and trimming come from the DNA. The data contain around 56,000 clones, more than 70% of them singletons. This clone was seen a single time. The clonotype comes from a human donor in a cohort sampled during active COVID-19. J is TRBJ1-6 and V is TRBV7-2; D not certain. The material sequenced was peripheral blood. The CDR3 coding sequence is TGTGCCAGCAGCCTAGGTTGGAGCTCCTATAATTCACCCCTCCACTTT. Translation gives CASSLGWSSYNSPLHF.